One sample yielded the 10 T cell receptor beta chains listed below, sequenced in a study of OX40 agonist ivuxolimab in advanced cancers. TCRdb's copy holds only in-frame clones and misses some; the assay was immunoSEQ multiplex PCR. This table has around 58,000 clones, around 89% appearing once. The sample in question was CD4+ or CD8+ T cells sorted from blood, obtained in a trial of the OX40 agonist ivuxolimab. These receptors were taken from an adult with an advanced solid tumor such as melanoma, head and neck, liver or kidney cancer.

This clone was picked up one time. The chain combines TRBV7-9 with TRBJ2-1, with D possibly matching TRBD1 (8 bases). The CDR3 covers 15 residues. Germline values: CDR1 SEHNR, CDR2 FQNEAQ (reference sequence). The V and J ends lost 5 bases and 6 bases respectively, with 17 bases between them. The DNA of the CDR3 is TGTGCCAGCAGCCCCGGGGGGCAGGGGGCCAATGAGCAGTTCTTC. Translating it yields CASSPGGQGANEQFF.

The rearrangement joins TRBV5-1 to TRBJ1-4, with TRBD1 as a possible D gene (6 bases). The CDR3 runs to 16 residues. The V end was cut by 0 bases, the J end by 8 bases, with 17 bases between. Per the germline V gene, CDR1 is SGHRS and CDR2 is YFSETQ. CDR3 loop: CASSLDPQGLAEKLFF. CDR3 nucleotide sequence: TGCGCCAGCAGCTTGGACCCCCAGGGGCTGGCGGAAAAACTGTTTTTT.

The chain recombines TRBV2 with TRBJ1-5, with 9 bases that match TRBD1. The CDR3 sequence is 15 residues long. Germline CDR1 is SNHLY and CDR2 is FYNNEI. Trimming at V came to 6 bases and at J to 6 bases, leaving 9 bases not matched to a gene. CDR3 region: CASSVTGGTAQPQHF. The CDR3 nucleotides are TGTGCCAGCAGCGTCACAGGGGGCACGGCTCAGCCCCAGCATTTT.

This clone appeared a single time. The chain combines TRBV10-3 with TRBJ1-1, with D hard to call. CDR1 ENHRY and CDR2 SYGVKD come from the germline V gene. The CDR3 is 14 residues long. Trimming removed 0 bases at V and 1 base at J, with 6 bases between. The DNA for the CDR3 is TGTGCCATCAGTGAGTCTAAAGGGAACACTGAAGCTTTCTTT. The encoded protein is CAISESKGNTEAFF.

The chain couples TRBV6-1 to TRBJ2-7, with 7 bases that match TRBD1. Germline lookup yields CDR1 MNHNS and CDR2 SASEGT. This CDR3 region has 16 residues. The V segment lost 2 bases and the J segment 1 base; nucleotides outside the gene matches: 8. The CDR3 DNA follows: TGTGCCAGCAGTGAAAGTCGTCAGGGGGATTCCTACGAGCAGTACTTC. Amino acid sequence: CASSESRQGDSYEQYF.

This chain joins TRBV29-1 and TRBJ2-5; 10 bases are a match to TRBD1. V lost 8 bases to trimming and J lost 2 bases; unmatched junction nucleotides: 8. CDR3 length equals 14 residues. Germline loops: CDR1 SQVTM, CDR2 ANQGSEA. The CDR3 DNA follows: TGCAGCTCGCCCATGGGACAGGGGCAAGAGACCCAGTACTTC. It specifies CSSPMGQGQETQYF.

This clone showed up just once. The CDR3 region is CAWSVVGSTEAFF. CDR3 nucleotides: TGTGCCTGGAGTGTAGTTGGCAGCACTGAAGCTTTCTTT. The gene calls are TRBV30 and TRBJ1-1; D is uncertain. This CDR3 contains 13 residues. Germline CDR1 and CDR2: GTSNPN and SVGIG (reference sequence). Between the trimmed V and J ends, which lost 0 bases and 4 bases, there was a span of 9 bases.

This CDR3 is CASSGGRGDTIYF. Here the CDR3 DNA reads TGTGCCAGCAGCGGGGGCAGGGGGGACACCATATATTTT. This chain uses TRBV21-1 with TRBJ1-3; the table's D call, TRBD1, was not checked against the DNA. TRBV21-1 constitutes a pseudogene. The CDR3 extends over 13 amino acids.

This sequence joins TRBV7-3 and TRBJ2-4; tentative D call: TRBD1 (5 bases). The V and J ends lost 2 bases and 9 bases respectively, with 11 bases between them. Germline values: CDR1 SGHTA, CDR2 FQGTGA. The CDR3 extends over 13 amino acids. This chain's CDR3 is CASSLGAQGIQYF. The CDR3 nucleotides read TGTGCCAGCAGCTTAGGGGCACAAGGCATTCAGTACTTC.

This clone was found once. The chain carries TRBV10-3 and TRBJ1-4; D gene unclear. CDR3 length equals 14 residues. In germline, CDR1 is ENHRY, CDR2 SYGVKD. V lost 2 bases to trimming and J lost 6 bases, with 10 bases between them. CDR3: CAISEPGLDEKLFF. CDR3 coding DNA: TGTGCCATCAGTGAGCCAGGCCTTGATGAAAAACTGTTTTTT.